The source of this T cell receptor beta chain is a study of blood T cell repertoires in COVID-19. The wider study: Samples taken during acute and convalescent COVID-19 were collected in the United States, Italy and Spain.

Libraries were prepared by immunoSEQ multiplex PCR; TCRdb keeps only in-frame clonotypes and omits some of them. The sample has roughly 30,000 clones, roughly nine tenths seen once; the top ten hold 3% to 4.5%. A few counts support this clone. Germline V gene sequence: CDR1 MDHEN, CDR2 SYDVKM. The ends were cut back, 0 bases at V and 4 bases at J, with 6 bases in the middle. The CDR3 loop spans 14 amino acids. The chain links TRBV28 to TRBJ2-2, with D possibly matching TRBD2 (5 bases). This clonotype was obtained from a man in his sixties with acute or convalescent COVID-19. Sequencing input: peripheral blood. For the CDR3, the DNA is TGTGCCAGCAGTTTATGGGGGAGCACCGGGGAGCTGTTTTTT. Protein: CASSLWGSTGELFF.